Listed below are T cell receptor beta chains from one sample, sequenced in a study of T cell repertoires in cytomegalovirus infection. Using its own MiXCR run on the reads, TCRdb lists one record per CDR3 protein. Of about 57,000 distinct CDR3 sequences in the sample, about 19% were seen once. These receptors' antigens are unknown. This material consisted of CD8+ T cells from cultured PBMCs, taken from culture after CMV antigen stimulation. Receptor source: a human donor in good health (CMV status not recorded). Some clones in this sample may be carry-over from other donors' samples. CDR3s include the opening cysteine and the closing phenylalanine or tryptophan. The order of the fields is clone size, J gene, V gene, D gene, CDR3 DNA, CDR3 protein. A D gene is named only where the DNA matches it firmly. Not all rows give a size; the values are once, few, many and, for expanded clones, a class.

abundance: -
j_gene: TRBJ2-7
v_gene: TRBV29-1
d_gene: TRBD2
CDR3nt: TGCAGCGTTGGTAGGCTGGGGGGGTCCCGTGGTTACGAGCAGTACTTC
CDR3aa: CSVGRLGGSRGYEQYF

abundance: -
j_gene: TRBJ2-3
v_gene: TRBV6-1
d_gene: TRBD1
CDR3nt: TGTGCCAGCAGTATGGACAGGGGGGCCGATTTCTTCACAGATACGCAGTATTTT
CDR3aa: CASSMDRGADFFTDTQYF

abundance: -
j_gene: TRBJ2-7
v_gene: TRBV7-2
d_gene: TRBD2
CDR3nt: TGTGCCAGCAGCCCCTTTCGGGGGGTCCCCTACGAGCAGTACTTC
CDR3aa: CASSPFRGVPYEQYF

abundance: -
j_gene: TRBJ1-2
v_gene: TRBV7-8
d_gene: -
CDR3nt: TGTGCCAGCAGCTTACGGATAACGGATTTTGACGATGGCTACACCTTC
CDR3aa: CASSLRITDFDDGYTF

abundance: few
j_gene: TRBJ2-7
v_gene: TRBV28
d_gene: -
CDR3nt: TGTGCCAGCAGTTTACGCTTCGGAATCTCCTACGAGCAGTACTTC
CDR3aa: CASSLRFGISYEQYF

abundance: -
j_gene: TRBJ1-1
v_gene: TRBV27
d_gene: -
CDR3nt: TGTGCCAGCAGTTTGGGGGGGTATGGCACTGAAGCTTTCTTT
CDR3aa: CASSLGGYGTEAFF

abundance: many
j_gene: TRBJ1-6
v_gene: TRBV4-1
d_gene: -
CDR3nt: TGCGCCAGCAGCCAAGATGCGGGATCGGGTTCACCCCTCCACTTT
CDR3aa: CASSQDAGSGSPLHF

abundance: -
j_gene: TRBJ1-5
v_gene: TRBV6-5
d_gene: -
CDR3nt: TGTGCCCGCAGTTACGGGCTTAATCAGCCCCAGCATTTT
CDR3aa: CARSYGLNQPQHF

abundance: -
j_gene: TRBJ1-1
v_gene: TRBV12-3/TRBV12-4
d_gene: -
CDR3nt: TGTGCCAGCAGCGTCGACGACAGTATGCCCACTGAAGCTTTCTTT
CDR3aa: CASSVDDSMPTEAFF

abundance: few
j_gene: TRBJ1-5
v_gene: TRBV7-2
d_gene: -
CDR3nt: TGTGCCAGCAGCTTAGGAGGGGCTTATAGCAATCAGCCCCAGCATTTT
CDR3aa: CASSLGGAYSNQPQHF

abundance: -
j_gene: TRBJ1-1
v_gene: TRBV5-6
d_gene: TRBD1
CDR3nt: TGTGCCAGCAGTCACAACAGGGGGCGACTGAACACTGAAGCTTTCTTT
CDR3aa: CASSHNRGRLNTEAFF

abundance: few
j_gene: TRBJ2-7
v_gene: TRBV6-5
d_gene: TRBD1
CDR3nt: TGTGCCAGCAGTTATGGGACAGGGTTCGAGCAGTACTTC
CDR3aa: CASSYGTGFEQYF

abundance: -
j_gene: TRBJ2-2
v_gene: TRBV7-6
d_gene: -
CDR3nt: TGTGCCAGCAGCTCCGGGGACGGCACCGGGGAGCTGTTTTTT
CDR3aa: CASSSGDGTGELFF

abundance: -
j_gene: TRBJ1-1
v_gene: TRBV27
d_gene: -
CDR3nt: TGTGCCAGCAAGCCAGGGACGACGAACACTGAAGCTTTCTTT
CDR3aa: CASKPGTTNTEAFF

abundance: few
j_gene: TRBJ1-5
v_gene: TRBV7-6
d_gene: TRBD1
CDR3nt: TGTGCCAGCAGCTCCGGACAGGGGGCGAATCAGCCCCAGCATTTT
CDR3aa: CASSSGQGANQPQHF

abundance: -
j_gene: TRBJ1-1
v_gene: TRBV7-8
d_gene: -
CDR3nt: TGTGCCAGCAGCTTAGCACTTAATTGGGGGGCTGATGAAGCTTTCTTT
CDR3aa: CASSLALNWGADEAFF

abundance: -
j_gene: TRBJ2-7
v_gene: TRBV7-2
d_gene: -
CDR3nt: TGTGCCAGCAGCTTAGGGACGACTTACGAGCAGTACTTC
CDR3aa: CASSLGTTYEQYF